These T cell receptor beta chains were read from a single sample in a study of blood T cell repertoires in COVID-19. The method was immunoSEQ multiplex PCR; TCRdb's version includes in-frame clones alone and lacks a portion of them. The table lists approximately 25,000 clones, around three quarters of them singletons. Material for sequencing was peripheral blood. The source is an elderly woman with acute or convalescent COVID-19. Each CDR3 is given with its conserved first and last residue. D genes are given only for firm matches. A row's size may be missing; if present it is once, few, many or a size class.

TRBD1	TRBV30	-	TRBJ1-2	TGTGCCTGGAGCCTTGGACAGGGGGGCTATGGCTACACCTTC	CAWSLGQGGYGYTF
-	TRBV2	-	TRBJ1-1	TGTGCCAGAAACGGACAGTCGACTGAAGCTTTCTTT	CARNGQSTEAFF
TRBD1	TRBV18	-	TRBJ2-5	TGTGCCAGCTCACAGCCGACAGGGTGGTATTCCGAGACCCAGTACTTC	CASSQPTGWYSETQYF
-	TRBV9	many	TRBJ2-2	TGTGCCAGCAGCGTAGAACAAGCGGGTGGCACCGGGGAGCTGTTTTTT	CASSVEQAGGTGELFF
-	TRBV19	once	TRBJ2-7	TGTGCCAGTAGTCTAGGAGGCCGGATGAGCTCCTACGAGCAGTACTTC	CASSLGGRMSSYEQYF
-	TRBV6-5	-	TRBJ1-6	TGTGCCAGCAGCGACCTGGGGGGAGGAGATTCACCCCTCCACTTT	CASSDLGGGDSPLHF
-	TRBV3-1/TRBV3-2	-	TRBJ1-2	TGTGCCAGCAGCCAAGACACCACAGCCTATGGCTACACCTTC	CASSQDTTAYGYTF
-	TRBV19	-	TRBJ1-1	TGTGCCAGTAGTAAACAGGGTAGGAACACTGAAGCTTTCTTT	CASSKQGRNTEAFF
TRBD1	TRBV7-6	few	TRBJ2-7	TGTGCCAGCAGCTTAGAGGGAACAGGGGGCGTCTCCGAGCAGTACTTC	CASSLEGTGGVSEQYF
TRBD2	TRBV10-2	-	TRBJ2-1	TGCGCCAGCAGTGCCCTAGCGGGAGTTGGAAATGAGCAGTTCTTC	CASSALAGVGNEQFF
-	TRBV5-4	-	TRBJ1-1	TGTGCCAGCAGCTTGCCAGGGGCGACTGAAGCTTTCTTT	CASSLPGATEAFF
-	TRBV5-4	few	TRBJ2-7	TGTGCCAGCAGACGAGACAGTAACTCCTACGAGCAGTACTTC	CASRRDSNSYEQYF
TRBD1	TRBV15	-	TRBJ1-4	TGTGCCACCAGCAGTCCCGACAGGGGGGCTAATGAAAAACTGTTTTTT	CATSSPDRGANEKLFF
-	TRBV7-9	-	TRBJ1-1	TGTGCCAGCAGTACACCGCACGGCGGGGGGCCGAACACTGAAGCTTTCTTT	CASSTPHGGGPNTEAFF
-	TRBV9	-	TRBJ2-7	TGTGCCAGCAGCGTCAGCGCCTGGGACGAGCAGTACTTC	CASSVSAWDEQYF
-	TRBV6-4	-	TRBJ1-1	TGTGCCAGCAGTGCCTCCCAGGGGAGCACTGAAGCTTTCTTT	CASSASQGSTEAFF
TRBD1	TRBV2	few	TRBJ1-1	TGTGCCAGCAGGGGACAGGGGTCGGCCACTGAAGCTTTCTTT	CASRGQGSATEAFF
-	TRBV7-2	-	TRBJ2-3	TGTGCCACCGCCGAAGGAGGGAGTGATACGCAGTATTTT	CATAEGGSDTQYF
-	TRBV11-2	-	TRBJ2-7	TGTGCCAGCAGCTTAATCCGGGACACGGGTCAGCAGTACTTC	CASSLIRDTGQQYF
-	TRBV6-1	few	TRBJ2-7	TGTGCCAGCAGTGACACAGGGGGAGGGTACTCCTACGAGCAGTACTTC	CASSDTGGGYSYEQYF
-	TRBV29-1	few	TRBJ1-1	TGCAGCGTTGGGGGGGAGGCGAACACTGAAGCTTTCTTT	CSVGGEANTEAFF
-	TRBV20-1	-	TRBJ1-5	TGCAGTGCTAGTACCCACTCCAATCAGCCCCAGCATTTT	CSASTHSNQPQHF
TRBD1	TRBV27	many	TRBJ1-1	TGTGCCAGCAGTCCACATGGACAGGTTAACACTGAAGCTTTCTTT	CASSPHGQVNTEAFF
TRBD2	TRBV19	few	TRBJ2-7	TGTGCCAGTAGTTCGGGTAGCGGGATCTCCTACGAGCAGTACTTC	CASSSGSGISYEQYF
TRBD2	TRBV4-3	-	TRBJ2-7	TGCGCCAGCAGCCAAGATCGGGGGGGGAGCTCCTACGAGCAGTACTTC	CASSQDRGGSSYEQYF
-	TRBV3-1/TRBV3-2	-	TRBJ2-1	TGTGCCAGCAGCCAGGGGGCCGGGGCGTACAATGAGCAGTTCTTC	CASSQGAGAYNEQFF
-	TRBV18	-	TRBJ2-7	TGTGCCAGCTCACCAACGGGGCGCAGGGGCTACGAGCAGTACTTC	CASSPTGRRGYEQYF
-	TRBV6-5	-	TRBJ1-4	TGTGCCAGCAGCCGGTCTTTAAATGAAAAACTGTTTTTT	CASSRSLNEKLFF
-	TRBV6-2/TRBV6-3	few	TRBJ2-7	TGTGCCAGCAGTTACGGGAGAAACCAGTACTTC	CASSYGRNQYF
-	TRBV3-1/TRBV3-2	few	TRBJ2-3	TGTGCCAGCAGCCGGGGGGAAACAGATACGCAGTATTTT	CASSRGETDTQYF
-	TRBV15	-	TRBJ1-1	TGTGCCACCAGCAACAATCCGAGGGCCCTGGTCGGAGCTTTCTTT	CATSNNPRALVGAFF
-	TRBV4-1	-	TRBJ1-1	TGCGCCAGCAGCCAACCCACAGGGCGGGCTGAAGCTTTCTTT	CASSQPTGRAEAFF
-	TRBV12-3/TRBV12-4	-	TRBJ2-5	TGTGCCAGCAGTTTCCTGGTTACGGGGACCCAGTACTTC	CASSFLVTGTQYF
-	TRBV2	few	TRBJ1-6	TGTGCCAGCAGTGCCCGGTATAATTCACCCCTCCACTTT	CASSARYNSPLHF
TRBD2	TRBV6-4	-	TRBJ2-7	TGTGCCAGCAGTGAGGTGGTAGCGGGGGGACTCCTTGATCCCTACGAGCAGTACTTC	CASSEVVAGGLLDPYEQYF
-	TRBV2	-	TRBJ2-2	TGTGCCAGCAGCGAGGACTGGAACACCGGGGAGCTGTTTTTT	CASSEDWNTGELFF
-	TRBV12-3/TRBV12-4	-	TRBJ2-1	TGTGCCAGCCAGATCCGACAGAATGAGCAGTTCTTC	CASQIRQNEQFF
-	TRBV11-2	few	TRBJ2-5	TGTGCCAGCAGCCTATCAGGGACCCAGTACTTC	CASSLSGTQYF
TRBD1	TRBV7-2	once	TRBJ2-7	TGTGCCAGCAGCTTAGTAGCCTCTGGACAGGGATACGAGCAGTACTTC	CASSLVASGQGYEQYF
TRBD2	TRBV30	-	TRBJ2-3	TGTGCCGGAGGACTAGCGGCGATCACAGATACGCAGTATTTT	CAGGLAAITDTQYF
-	TRBV5-6	-	TRBJ1-4	TGTGCCAGCAGCTTGGAGGCCAGGGTTAATGAAAAACTGTTTTTT	CASSLEARVNEKLFF
TRBD1	TRBV20-1	-	TRBJ1-1	TGCAGTGCCAGTGGGGGACAGGCCTACACTGAAGCTTTCTTT	CSASGGQAYTEAFF
TRBD2	TRBV5-6	-	TRBJ2-5	TGTGCCAGCAGCTTGGCGGGGGAGGGTGAGACCCAGTACTTC	CASSLAGEGETQYF
-	TRBV5-4	-	TRBJ2-2	TGTGCCAGCAGCTCGACTGAAGGCGCAGCGAACACCGGGGAGCTGTTTTTT	CASSSTEGAANTGELFF
TRBD1	TRBV7-9	once	TRBJ2-6	TGTGCCAGCAGCCAGACAGGGGGCGTTTGGGCTGGGGCCAACGTCCTGACTTTC	CASSQTGGVWAGANVLTF
-	TRBV28	-	TRBJ2-5	TGTGCCAGCAGCAAATCACAGGTTAGCCAAGAGACCCAGTACTTC	CASSKSQVSQETQYF
TRBD1	TRBV30	-	TRBJ1-2	TGTGCCTGGACAGGGGACAGCATCTATGGCTACACCTTC	CAWTGDSIYGYTF
-	TRBV24-1	-	TRBJ2-7	TGTGCCACCAGTTCACGGGGATACGAGCAGTACTTC	CATSSRGYEQYF
TRBD1	TRBV29-1	-	TRBJ2-1	TGCAGCGGTCAGAGGACAGGGGGCAATGAGCAGTTCTTC	CSGQRTGGNEQFF
TRBD2	TRBV19	many	TRBJ2-7	TGTGCCAGTAGTGGGGCTAGCGGGAGAAACTCCGAGCAGTACTTC	CASSGASGRNSEQYF
-	TRBV3-1/TRBV3-2	few	TRBJ2-3	TGTGCCAGCAGCCAAGCGGGCACAGATACGCAGTATTTT	CASSQAGTDTQYF